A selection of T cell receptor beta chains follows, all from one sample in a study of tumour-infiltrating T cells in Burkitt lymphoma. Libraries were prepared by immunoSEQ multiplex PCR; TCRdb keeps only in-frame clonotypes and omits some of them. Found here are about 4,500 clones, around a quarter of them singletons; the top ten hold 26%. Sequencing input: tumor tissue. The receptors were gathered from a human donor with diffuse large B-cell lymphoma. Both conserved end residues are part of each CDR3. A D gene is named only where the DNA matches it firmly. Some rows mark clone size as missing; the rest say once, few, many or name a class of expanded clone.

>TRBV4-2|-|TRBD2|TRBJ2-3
TGTGCCAGCAGCCAAGACGGAGCGGGAGAAGGCACAGATACGCAGTATTTT
CASSQDGAGEGTDTQYF
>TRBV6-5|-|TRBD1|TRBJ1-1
TGTGCCAGCAGTTACTCGAAGGGGGCCGAAGCTTTCTTT
CASSYSKGAEAFF
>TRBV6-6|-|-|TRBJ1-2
TGTGCCAGCAGCGCCGGGACCCCAACCGGCTATGGCTACACCTTC
CASSAGTPTGYGYTF
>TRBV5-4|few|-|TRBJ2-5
TGTGCCAGCAGCTGGGCAGGGGAAGAGACCCAGTACTTC
CASSWAGEETQYF
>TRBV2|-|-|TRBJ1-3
TGTGCCAGCAGTGGACTGCTCTCTGGAAACACCATATATTTT
CASSGLLSGNTIYF
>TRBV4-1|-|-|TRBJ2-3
TGCGCCAGCAGCCAAGAAGGCGGAGGGTTCACAGATACGCAGTATTTT
CASSQEGGGFTDTQYF
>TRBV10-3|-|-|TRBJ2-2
TGTGCCATCAAGGCGGCAGGGGCCGGGGAGCTGTTTTTT
CAIKAAGAGELFF
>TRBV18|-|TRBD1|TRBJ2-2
TGTGCCAGCTCGACAGGGGGCTGGGACACCGGGGAGCTGTTTTTT
CASSTGGWDTGELFF
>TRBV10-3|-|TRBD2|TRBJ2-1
TGTGCCAGCGGGACTAGCGGGAGTGGGGGATATGAGCAGTTCTTC
CASGTSGSGGYEQFF
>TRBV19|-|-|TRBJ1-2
TGTGCCAGTAGTCCAGGACAGTCCTACACCTTC
CASSPGQSYTF
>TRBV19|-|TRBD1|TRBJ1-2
TGTGCCAGTAGTATTCGACAGGGGCCTAACTATGGCTACACCTTC
CASSIRQGPNYGYTF
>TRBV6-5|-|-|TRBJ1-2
TGTGCCAGCAGTTACTCGAGCGCTGGGGGCTACACCTTC
CASSYSSAGGYTF
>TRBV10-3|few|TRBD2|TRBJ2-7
TGTGCCATCAGTCCTCAGGGACCCGGACTAGCGAAGAAGAGGGGAGGGGACTACGAGCAGTACTTC
CAISPQGPGLAKKRGGDYEQYF
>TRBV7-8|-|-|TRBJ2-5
TGTGCCAGCAGCCCAACTATTCAGACCCAGTACTTC
CASSPTIQTQYF
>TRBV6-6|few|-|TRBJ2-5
TGTGCCAGCAGTGGGGACGTCGGAGAGACCCAGTACTTC
CASSGDVGETQYF
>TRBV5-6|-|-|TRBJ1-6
TGTGCCAGCAGCCCGGACCCTAGCTCCTATAATTCACCCCTCCACTTT
CASSPDPSSYNSPLHF
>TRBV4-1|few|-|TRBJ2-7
TGCGCCAGCAGCCAAGAAGGCCAAGTCCTCTCCTACGAGCAGTACTTC
CASSQEGQVLSYEQYF
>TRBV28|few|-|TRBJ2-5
TGTGCCAGCAACCTACAGGCGAAACAAGAGACCCAGTACTTC
CASNLQAKQETQYF
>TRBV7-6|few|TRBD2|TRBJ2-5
TGTGCCAGCAGCTTAGTTATGGCGGGAGGGCCGGGAGAGACCCAGTACTTC
CASSLVMAGGPGETQYF
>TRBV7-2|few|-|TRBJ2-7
TGTGCCAGCAGGGGGGACCTTGCCTACGAGCAGTACTTC
CASRGDLAYEQYF
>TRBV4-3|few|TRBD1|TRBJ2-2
TGCGCCAGCAGCCAAGAACAGGGGATGAACACCGGGGAGCTGTTTTTT
CASSQEQGMNTGELFF
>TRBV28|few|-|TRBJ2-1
TGTGCCACAAACACGGTCGGGATCAATGAGCAGTTCTTC
CATNTVGINEQFF
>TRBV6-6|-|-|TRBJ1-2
TGTGCCAGCAGTAACTCCGGGACGGTGCAGGTGGGCTACACCTTC
CASSNSGTVQVGYTF
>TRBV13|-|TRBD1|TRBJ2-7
TGTGCCAGCAGCCCCGGGACAGGGACCTACGAGCAGTACTTC
CASSPGTGTYEQYF
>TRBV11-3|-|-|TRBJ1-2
TGTGCCAGCAGTCAGGGGCAGGGGCAGACCTTC
CASSQGQGQTF
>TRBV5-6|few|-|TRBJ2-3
TGTGCCAGCAGCTTGCTACAGTTGGATACGCAGTATTTT
CASSLLQLDTQYF
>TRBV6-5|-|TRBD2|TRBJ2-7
TGTGCCAGCAGCTTAACTAGCGGTTCCTACGAGCAGTACTTC
CASSLTSGSYEQYF
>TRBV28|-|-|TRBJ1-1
TGTGCCAGCACCCCAGTTGTTACCACTGAAGCTTTCTTT
CASTPVVTTEAFF
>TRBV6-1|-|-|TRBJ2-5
TGTGCCAGCAGTGCACTGGAGGGCCCCTGGGAGACCCAGTACTTC
CASSALEGPWETQYF
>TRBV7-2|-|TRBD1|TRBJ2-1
TGTGCCAGCAGCCCCGACAGGGGGTGGAATGAGCAGTTCTTC
CASSPDRGWNEQFF
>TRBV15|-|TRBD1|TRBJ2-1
TGTGCCACCAGCAGAGTGTTGGGACAGGGGGGGGAACAGTTCTTC
CATSRVLGQGGEQFF
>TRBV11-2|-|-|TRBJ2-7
TGTGCCAGCATCGGCCTAGGGTGGGAGCAGTACTTC
CASIGLGWEQYF
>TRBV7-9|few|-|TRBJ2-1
TGTGCCAGCAGCTTCAGCACCAACAATGAGCAGTTCTTC
CASSFSTNNEQFF
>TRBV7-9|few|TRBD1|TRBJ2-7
TGTGCCAGCAGCCCTTGGACAGGGGCCTTCTACGAGCAGTACTTC
CASSPWTGAFYEQYF
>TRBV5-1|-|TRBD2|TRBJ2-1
TGTGCCAGCAGCTTGGGGCTAGCGGGAGGCAATGAGCAGTTCTTC
CASSLGLAGGNEQFF
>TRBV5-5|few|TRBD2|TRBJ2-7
TGTGCCAGCAGCTTGGGACTAGCGGGGTCCTACGAGCAGTACTTC
CASSLGLAGSYEQYF
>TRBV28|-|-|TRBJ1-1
TGTGCCTACCGTTTCGGCACTGAAGCTTTCTTT
CAYRFGTEAFF
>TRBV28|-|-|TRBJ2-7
TGTGCCAGCAGTTTAACAGGAAAGGCTACCTACGAGCAGTACTTC
CASSLTGKATYEQYF
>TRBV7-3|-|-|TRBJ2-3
TGTGCCAGCAGCCCGACGTACACAGATACGCAGTATTTT
CASSPTYTDTQYF
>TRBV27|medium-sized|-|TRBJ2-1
TGTGCCAGCGGCGCCTACAGCGCGAGCTCCTACAATGAGCAGTTCTTC
CASGAYSASSYNEQFF
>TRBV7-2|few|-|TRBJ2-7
TGTGCCAGCAGCTTAAAGGTCAGGGCGACCGAGCAGTACTTC
CASSLKVRATEQYF
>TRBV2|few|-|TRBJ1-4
TGTGCCAGCAGACAGGGAGGAGGTGCTAATGAAAAACTGTTTTTT
CASRQGGGANEKLFF
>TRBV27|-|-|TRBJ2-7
TGTGCCAGCAGTTTCCTGACGCCCTACGAGCAGTACTTC
CASSFLTPYEQYF
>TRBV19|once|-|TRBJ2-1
TGTGCCGTCGGGAAGCGGATTGCCGTCGAGGAGCAGTTCTTC
CAVGKRIAVEEQFF